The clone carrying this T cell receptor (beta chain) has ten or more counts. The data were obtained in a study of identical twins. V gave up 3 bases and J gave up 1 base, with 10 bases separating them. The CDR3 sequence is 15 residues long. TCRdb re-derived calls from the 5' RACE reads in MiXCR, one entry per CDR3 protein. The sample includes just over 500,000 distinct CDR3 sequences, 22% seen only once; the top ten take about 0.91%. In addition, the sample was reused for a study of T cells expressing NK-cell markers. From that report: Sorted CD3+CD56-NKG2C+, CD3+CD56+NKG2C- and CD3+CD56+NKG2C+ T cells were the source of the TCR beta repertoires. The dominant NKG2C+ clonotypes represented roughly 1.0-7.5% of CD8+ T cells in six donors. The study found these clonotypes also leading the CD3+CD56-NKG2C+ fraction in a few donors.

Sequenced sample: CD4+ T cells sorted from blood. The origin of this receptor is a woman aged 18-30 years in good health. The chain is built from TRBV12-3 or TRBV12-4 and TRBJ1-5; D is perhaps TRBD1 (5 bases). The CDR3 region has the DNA TGTGCCAGCAGTTTCAGGGCCTCGAGCAATCAGCCCCAGCATTTT. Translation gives CASSFRASSNQPQHF.